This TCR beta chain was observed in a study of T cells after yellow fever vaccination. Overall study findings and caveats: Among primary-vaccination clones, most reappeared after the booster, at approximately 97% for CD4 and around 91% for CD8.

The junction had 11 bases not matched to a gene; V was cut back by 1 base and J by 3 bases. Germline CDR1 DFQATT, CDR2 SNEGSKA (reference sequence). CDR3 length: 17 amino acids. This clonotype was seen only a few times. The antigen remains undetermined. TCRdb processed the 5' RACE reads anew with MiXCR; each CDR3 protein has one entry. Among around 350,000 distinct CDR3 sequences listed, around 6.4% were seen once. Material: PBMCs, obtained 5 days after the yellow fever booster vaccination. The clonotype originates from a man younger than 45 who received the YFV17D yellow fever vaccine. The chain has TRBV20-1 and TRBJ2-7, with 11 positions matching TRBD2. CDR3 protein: CSARGIAGGPSYYEQYF. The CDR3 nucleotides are TGCAGTGCTAGAGGAATAGCGGGAGGGCCCTCCTACTACGAGCAGTACTTC.